The 26 T cell receptor beta chains in this list originate from one sample, sequenced in a study of T cell responses to AZD1222 COVID-19 vaccine. Measured with immunoSEQ multiplex PCR; TCRdb has only the in-frame clones, and not every one. The sample contains roughly 100,000 clones, approximately 87% of which appear only once. Sample: peripheral blood, taken on day 0 of AZD1222 vaccination. Every receptor here comes from an adult in good health.

This clone has a single count. CDR3 region: CASSQEAGSEKLFF. CDR3 DNA sequence: TGCGCCAGCAGCCAAGAGGCTGGCTCCGAGAAACTGTTTTTT. V is TRBV4-1 and J is TRBJ1-4; D is uncertain. The V gene lost 0 bases and the J gene lost 11 bases, with 13 bases spanning the gap. The CDR3 runs 14 residues. Looked up from germline, CDR1 is MGHRA and CDR2 is YSYEKL.

The count of this clone is one. The J gene is TRBJ2-1, the V gene TRBV6-4, with 7 positions matching TRBD2. This CDR3 is 16 amino acids long. Germline values: CDR1 MRHNA, CDR2 SNTAGT. Losses at the gene ends were 4 bases for V and 7 bases for J; bases not matched to a gene: 13. The CDR3 sequence is CASSARNWGGRNEQFF. The CDR3 DNA is TGTGCCAGCAGTGCCCGGAACTGGGGGGGGAGGAATGAGCAGTTCTTC.

The CDR3 region has the DNA TGTGCCAGCAGCTTGACTGCCACCCGGGAGACCCAGTACTTC. Amino acids: CASSLTATRETQYF. The chain employs TRBV11-2 and TRBJ2-5; unclear D gene. Germline V gene data show CDR1 as SGHAT and CDR2 as FQNNGV. The CDR3 is 14 residues long. V was cut by 3 bases and J by 5 bases, with 13 bases left in between.

V usage is TRBV7-9 and J usage is TRBJ1-1; TRBD1 might be the D (6 bases). Germline V CDR1 and CDR2: SEHNR, FQNEAQ (reference sequence). The length of the CDR3 is 14 residues. The V end lost 5 bases, the J end lost 2 bases, and 12 bases lay between the germline ends. The CDR3 DNA reads as TGTGCCAGCAGCCCTGACAGGACAAACACTGAAGCTTTCTTT. Protein: CASSPDRTNTEAFF.

V gene TRBV5-1 combines with J gene TRBJ2-7; unclear D gene. The CDR3 is 17 amino acids. Trimming stripped 0 bases from V and 0 bases from J, with 16 bases between. Germline V gene data show CDR1 as SGHRS and CDR2 as YFSETQ. CDR3 in amino acids: CASSLDQLGVYSYEQYF. Here the CDR3 DNA reads TGCGCCAGCAGCTTGGACCAATTAGGAGTATACTCCTACGAGCAGTACTTC.

The chain is built from TRBV7-9 and TRBJ1-2, with a possible D match to TRBD1 (5 bases). This CDR3 is 15 amino acids long. V dropped 1 base and J dropped 2 bases, with 11 bases sitting between them. From germline, CDR1 is SEHNR and CDR2 FQNEAQ (reference sequence). The DNA of the CDR3 is TGTGCCAGCAGCTTAGATCGGCCAGGGAACTATGGCTACACCTTC. Its protein is CASSLDRPGNYGYTF. Full variable domain (rest looked up from reference TRBV7-9 and TRBJ1-2): DTGVSQNPRHKITKRGQNVTFRCDPISEHNRLYWYRQTLGQGPEFLTYFQNEAQLEKSRLLSDRFSAERPKGSFSTLEIQRTEQGDSAMYLCASSLDRPGNYGYTFGSGTRLTVV.

The chain uses TRBV10-1 and TRBJ2-2; D ambiguous. Trimming stripped 6 bases from V and 5 bases from J, with 10 bases between. The CDR3 contains 13 residues. CDR1 and CDR2 (germline): WNHNN, SYGVQD (reference sequence). Written as DNA, the CDR3 is TGCGCCAGCAGCGATGAGTTAACCGGGGAGCTGTTTTTT. This translates into CASSDELTGELFF.

The V call is TRBV19, the J call TRBJ1-2; 7 bases align to TRBD1. The CDR3 contains 14 residues. CDR1 and CDR2 (germline): LNHDA, SQIVND (reference sequence). J gave up 3 bases and V 3 bases, and 4 bases lay outside the gene matches. The CDR3 reads CASSMGRGDYGYTF. In DNA, the CDR3 is TGTGCCAGTAGTATGGGCAGGGGGGACTATGGCTACACCTTC.

This clone was seen a single time. This rearrangement joins TRBV4-2 to TRBJ1-4; 8 nucleotides line up with TRBD1. CDR1 and CDR2 (germline): LGHNA, YNFKEQ. V shed 3 bases and J 5 bases; nucleotides not matched to a gene: 5. The CDR3 sequence is 15 residues long. The CDR3 region is CASSQQGAGNEKLFF. Written as DNA, the CDR3 is TGTGCCAGCAGCCAGCAGGGGGCTGGGAATGAAAAACTGTTTTTT.

The rearrangement uses TRBV12-3 or TRBV12-4 and TRBJ1-1; D is undetermined. This CDR3 spans 13 amino acids. V was clipped by 2 bases and J by 1 base, with 5 bases between them. The CDR3 is CASSLPENTEAFF. As DNA, the CDR3 is TGTGCCAGCAGTTTACCGGAGAACACTGAAGCTTTCTTT.

The chain carries TRBV7-2 and TRBJ2-1, with D possibly being TRBD1 (5 bases). Germline loops: CDR1 SGHTA, CDR2 FQGNSA. The CDR3 has 15 amino acids. Between the trimmed V and J ends, which lost 6 bases and 7 bases, there was a span of 19 bases. The CDR3 coding sequence is TGTGCCAGCAGTCTAGGGGTTGGCAGCTTGAATGAGCAGTTCTTC. Protein product: CASSLGVGSLNEQFF.

This rearrangement joins TRBV6-5 to TRBJ2-7; D not certain. V was cut by 7 bases and J by 5 bases, with 12 bases left in between. The CDR3 extends over 12 amino acids. Germline CDR1 and CDR2: MNHEY and SVGAGI. CDR3 sequence: CASKGSGDEQYF. The CDR3 DNA reads TGTGCCAGCAAGGGATCAGGCGACGAGCAGTACTTC.

The chain couples TRBV4-1 to TRBJ2-1, with 9 bases that match TRBD2. The CDR3 sequence is 15 residues long. V lost 0 bases, J lost 9 bases, and 6 bases stayed unmatched. Germline-derived CDR1 and CDR2 are MGHRA and YSYEKL. For the CDR3, the DNA is TGCGCCAGCAGCCAAGATGCGACTAGCGGTTTTGAGCAGTTCTTC. It specifies CASSQDATSGFEQFF.

The chain has TRBV3-1 (or the pseudogene TRBV3-2) and TRBJ1-2; 7 bases agree with TRBD1. In germline, CDR1 is LGHDT, CDR2 YNNKEL (reference sequence). V lost 6 bases to trimming and J lost 3 bases; unmatched junction nucleotides: 4. The CDR3 has 13 amino acids. The CDR3 DNA follows: TGTGCCAGCAGTCCCGGGACAGACTATGGCTACACCTTC. Translation: CASSPGTDYGYTF.

The chain recombines TRBV2 with TRBJ1-1, with TRBD1 as a possible D gene (5 bases). Germline V gene data show CDR1 as SNHLY and CDR2 as FYNNEI. V lost 4 bases and J lost 5, with 11 bases in between. This CDR3 is 13 amino acids long. For the CDR3, the DNA is TGTGCCAGCAGTGGGGGGATGAGAACTGAAGCTTTCTTT. Its protein is CASSGGMRTEAFF. Complete variable domain (other parts from reference TRBV2 and TRBJ1-1): EPEVTQTPSHQVTQMGQEVILRCVPISNHLYFYWYRQILGQKVEFLVSFYNNEISEKSEIFDDQFSVERPDGSNFTLKIRSTKLEDSAMYFCASSGGMRTEAFFGQGTRLTVV.

Here the CDR3 DNA reads TGTGCCATCAGTGGCGGAGCAGATACGCAGTATTTT. Protein product: CAISGGADTQYF. V gene TRBV10-3 combines with J gene TRBJ2-3; D is unclear. Germline V gives CDR1 ENHRY, CDR2 SYGVKD. Trimming stripped 4 bases from V and 4 bases from J, with 6 bases between. This CDR3 has 12 amino acids.

The chain uses TRBV11-2 and TRBJ2-2, with D possibly TRBD1 on 5 matching bases. CDR1 and CDR2 from the germline V gene are SGHAT and FQNNGV. V was clipped by 2 bases and J by 2 bases, with 6 bases between them. The CDR3 sequence is 14 residues long. The CDR3, as DNA: TGTGCCAGCAGCTTACAGGGAAACACCGGGGAGCTGTTTTTT. It encodes CASSLQGNTGELFF.

The J gene is TRBJ1-1, the V gene TRBV27; 9 bases match TRBD1. Unmatched junction bases numbered 0, after V lost 0 bases and J lost 4 bases. This CDR3 contains 14 residues. The germline gives CDR1 MNHEY, CDR2 SMNVEV (reference sequence). CDR3 protein: CASSLSDRGTEAFF. Written as DNA, the CDR3 is TGTGCCAGCAGTTTATCGGACAGGGGCACTGAAGCTTTCTTT.

This chain uses TRBV15 with TRBJ2-1; 7 bases fit TRBD2. V shed 1 base and J 6 bases; nucleotides not matched to a gene: 9. Germline V gene sequence: CDR1 LNHNV, CDR2 YYDKDF (reference sequence). The CDR3 is 16 residues long. CDR3 sequence reads: CATSRAGSGGGNEQFF. The DNA of the CDR3 is TGTGCCACCAGCAGAGCTGGTTCGGGAGGAGGCAATGAGCAGTTCTTC.

The gene calls are TRBV4-2 and TRBJ2-3, with 11 bases matching TRBD2. The CDR3 runs 15 residues. In germline, CDR1 is LGHNA, CDR2 YNFKEQ. The V and J ends lost 4 bases and 6 bases, in that order; junction bases with no gene match: 6. The CDR3 DNA is TGTGCCAGCAGCCGACTAGCGGGAAACGAGGATACGCAGTATTTT. Amino acid sequence: CASSRLAGNEDTQYF.

The rearrangement joins TRBV2 to TRBJ2-4; tentatively, D is TRBD2 (6 bases). Trimming took off 4 bases at V and 2 bases at J, with 12 bases between the two ends. The CDR3 covers 15 residues. CDR1 is SNHLY, CDR2 FYNNEI, per germline. The CDR3 coding sequence is TGTGCCAGCAGTGGCGGAGGGGATACCAAAAACATTCAGTACTTC. Amino acid sequence: CASSGGGDTKNIQYF.

The V and J genes are TRBV5-5 and TRBJ2-3; D could derive from TRBD1 or TRBD2 (5 bases each). This CDR3 comprises 17 residues. V lost 3 bases and J 0 bases, leaving 17 bases between the germline ends. Germline V gene data show CDR1 as SGHKS and CDR2 as YYEKEE (reference sequence). The CDR3 region is CASSSWMGGGSTDTQYF. The CDR3 DNA follows: TGTGCCAGCAGCTCCTGGATGGGTGGGGGTAGCACAGATACGCAGTATTTT.

J is TRBJ1-3 and V is TRBV7-9; D is uncertain. V lost 8 bases, J lost 4 bases, and 24 bases lay in between. CDR3 size: 17 residues. Germline-derived CDR1 and CDR2 are SEHNR and FQNEAQ (reference sequence). This chain's CDR3 is CASEILRDWAAGNTIYF. In DNA form, the CDR3 reads TGTGCCAGCGAAATACTAAGGGATTGGGCCGCCGGAAACACCATATATTTT.

The chain combines TRBV11-3 with TRBJ2-1, with no clear D. V was pared by 4 bases and J by 3 bases, with 10 bases between. Germline V lookup: CDR1 SGHNT, CDR2 YENEEA. The CDR3 has 14 residues. The CDR3 bases are TGTGCCAGCAGCTCTCCAATACACTACAATGAGCAGTTCTTC. Encoded protein: CASSSPIHYNEQFF.

The chain combines TRBV7-8 with TRBJ1-6; the D is unclear. Per germline, CDR1 SGHVS and CDR2 FQNEAQ. Trimming removed 5 bases from V and 8 bases from J, with 10 bases in between. The CDR3 totals 13 residues. CDR3 in amino acids: CASSPLLDSPLHF. CDR3 sequence (DNA): TGTGCCAGCAGCCCCCTGTTGGATTCACCCCTCCACTTT.

This sequence joins TRBV20-1 and TRBJ2-3, with D maybe TRBD2 (5 bases). Trimming shortened V by 3 bases and J by 2 bases, and 18 bases separated the two germline ends. The CDR3 totals 16 residues. Germline values: CDR1 DFQATT, CDR2 SNEGSKA (reference sequence). CDR3: CSASDFRARATDTQYF. As DNA, the CDR3 is TGCAGTGCTAGTGATTTTCGGGCGCGGGCCACAGATACGCAGTATTTT.